These T cell receptor beta chains were read from a single sample in a study of T cell repertoires in cytomegalovirus infection. These TCRs are of unknown antigen specificity. MiXCR was run by TCRdb on the reads, yielding one entry per CDR3 protein. In the table there are about 890,000 distinct CDR3 sequences, 31% of which are singletons. The input for sequencing was cultured CD8+ T cells from PBMCs, taken from culture after CMV antigen stimulation. The receptors were sampled from a human donor in good health (CMV status not recorded). Some clones in this sample may be carry-over from other donors' samples. Each CDR3 is given with its conserved first and last residue. Fields, in order: D gene, clone size, J gene, V gene, CDR3 DNA, CDR3 protein. D genes are given only for firm matches. A clone size is listed for some rows: how often the clone was seen (once, few, many), or a class if it is expanded.

.,few,TRBJ1-6,TRBV5-4,TGTGCCAGCAGTTCCGGGGCCAATTCACCCCTCCACTTT,CASSSGANSPLHF
.,.,TRBJ2-3,TRBV15,TGTGCCACCAGCCCGGTTTACGGCACAGATACGCAGTATTTT,CATSPVYGTDTQYF
TRBD2,few,TRBJ2-3,TRBV9,TGTGCCAGCAGCAGCGGGGGGTCGAAGGGCCCAAACACAGATACGCAGTATTTT,CASSSGGSKGPNTDTQYF
.,many,TRBJ1-3,TRBV7-9,TGTGCCAGCACCTTCGGAGGCGGGGAATCTGGAAACACCATATATTTT,CASTFGGGESGNTIYF
TRBD2,many,TRBJ2-1,TRBV7-6,TGTGCCAGCAGCTTCCAGCGGGGGGCTACCCTGGGGCAGTTCTTC,CASSFQRGATLGQFF
TRBD2,.,TRBJ2-1,TRBV7-6,TGTGCCGTTAGAGCGGGGGGGTACAATGAGCAGTTCTTC,CAVRAGGYNEQFF
.,.,TRBJ1-1,TRBV4-3,TGCGCCAGCAGCCGCATACAGGGGAACACTGAAGCTTTCTTT,CASSRIQGNTEAFF
.,.,TRBJ1-5,TRBV5-4,TGTGCCAGCAGCTTGTGGCCCGGAGGCGGTCAGCCCCAGCATTTT,CASSLWPGGGQPQHF
.,once,TRBJ1-1,TRBV6-2/TRBV6-3,TGTGCCAGCAGCCGGAGCGGGGGAATGAACACTGAAGCTTTCTTT,CASSRSGGMNTEAFF
TRBD1,.,TRBJ2-1,TRBV7-9,TGTGCCAGCAGCTCCGGGACAGTTGAGCAGTTCTTC,CASSSGTVEQFF
.,many,TRBJ2-3,TRBV7-6,TGTGCCAGCAGCTTAGAATCGACTAGCACAGATACGCAGTATTTT,CASSLESTSTDTQYF
.,many,TRBJ1-3,TRBV12-3/TRBV12-4,TGTGCCAGCAGTTTAGCGCTAGGCCGGACTGGAAACACCATATATTTT,CASSLALGRTGNTIYF
TRBD2,.,TRBJ2-1,TRBV5-1,TGCGCCAGCAGCTGGCCTAGCGGGGGGGCGTCAAATGAGCAGTTCTTC,CASSWPSGGASNEQFF
.,.,TRBJ2-2,TRBV12-3/TRBV12-4,TGTGCCAGCAGTCCATCCTACGTCGTTCGAGTGGACGGGGAGCTGTTTTTT,CASSPSYVVRVDGELFF
.,.,TRBJ1-6,TRBV6-6,TGTGCCAGCAGCGTTACTTCACCGGGCCCCAATAATTCACCCCTCCACTTT,CASSVTSPGPNNSPLHF
.,.,TRBJ1-1,TRBV2,TGTGCCAGCAGCTACAGGGCCACGAACACTGAAGCTTTCTTT,CASSYRATNTEAFF
.,few,TRBJ2-2,TRBV5-5,TGTGCCAGCAGCTTTCCGGGGGCCAGTGCGAACACCGGGGAGCTGTTTTTT,CASSFPGASANTGELFF
TRBD1,few,TRBJ1-5,TRBV7-8,TGTGCCAGCAGCTTAGATGGGCAGGGGGCTTGGCAGCCCCAGCATTTT,CASSLDGQGAWQPQHF
TRBD2,many,TRBJ2-3,TRBV7-2,TGTGCCAGCAGCTTAAGGCTAGCGGGGACCACAGATACGCAGTATTTT,CASSLRLAGTTDTQYF
TRBD1,few,TRBJ1-1,TRBV14,TGTGCCAGCAGCCAAAGACAGGGGGCCCGGAGCGTAGCTTTCTTT,CASSQRQGARSVAFF
.,few,TRBJ1-2,TRBV3-1,TGTGCCAGCAGCCAAGAAAGGGTCACGGTCCGGGGCTATGGCTACACCTTC,CASSQERVTVRGYGYTF
.,few,TRBJ2-1,TRBV7-2,TGTGCCAGCAGCTTATTAGGCGGCTCTGAGCAGTTCTTC,CASSLLGGSEQFF
TRBD2,few,TRBJ2-5,TRBV27,TGTGCCAGCGCCCCCGGGGGGGGGGCCCACCAAGAGACCCAGTACTTC,CASAPGGGAHQETQYF
.,few,TRBJ1-4,TRBV4-2,TGTGCCAGCAGCCAAGATGGAGAGTCAACTAATGAAAAACTGTTTTTT,CASSQDGESTNEKLFF
.,.,TRBJ2-1,TRBV7-6,TGTGCCAGCAGCGCCCCCGGTGACCAGGAGCAGTTCTTC,CASSAPGDQEQFF
.,few,TRBJ1-1,TRBV6-1,TGTGCCAGCACCGATGGCGGGGACGGGACCGAAGCTTTCTTT,CASTDGGDGTEAFF
.,.,TRBJ2-1,TRBV2,TGTGCCACGAGGGGACGGCACAATGAGCAGTTCTTC,CATRGRHNEQFF
TRBD1,.,TRBJ1-5,TRBV19,TGTGCCAGTAGTGCACAGGGGGCATGGCAGCCCCAGCATTTT,CASSAQGAWQPQHF
.,many,TRBJ1-5,TRBV28,TGTGCCAGCAGTTTGCCGGGGGCTGGGAGCAATCAGCCCCAGCATTTT,CASSLPGAGSNQPQHF
.,.,TRBJ2-1,TRBV10-3,TGTGCCATCAGGCAGGGTAATGAGCAGTTCTTC,CAIRQGNEQFF
.,.,TRBJ2-2,TRBV6-1,TGTGCCAGCAGTGACGTGGGGGGAACCGGGGAGCTGTTTTTT,CASSDVGGTGELFF
TRBD1,few,TRBJ2-2,TRBV24-1,TGTGCCACCAGTGACTCCGGACAGGTCGCCCGGGAGCTGTTTTTT,CATSDSGQVARELFF
TRBD1,.,TRBJ1-1,TRBV28,TGTGCCAGCAGTAACCGGGACAGGGGTTTAAACACTGAAGCTTTCTTT,CASSNRDRGLNTEAFF
.,few,TRBJ2-2,TRBV12-3/TRBV12-4,TGTGCCAGCATGGGGGAGTCCGGGGAGCTGTTTTTT,CASMGESGELFF
TRBD2,.,TRBJ2-2,TRBV2,TGTGCCAGCAGTGAATTTGGGGGGGGAGAAACCGGGGAGCTGTTTTTT,CASSEFGGGETGELFF
.,.,TRBJ2-1,TRBV7-9,TGTGCCAGCAGCTCCGGACAGGCGGGGCACAATGAGCAGTTCTTC,CASSSGQAGHNEQFF
.,few,TRBJ2-1,TRBV5-1,TGCGCCAGCAGCTGGGACCTGGGGGATGAGCAGTTCTTC,CASSWDLGDEQFF
.,once,TRBJ2-2,TRBV25-1,TGTGCCAGCAGTGTCTGGCCCGGGGAGCTGTTTTTT,CASSVWPGELFF
.,.,TRBJ1-2,TRBV6-2/TRBV6-3,TGTGCCAGCAGTTACTTCGGCAGGGACAAATCGTATGGCTACACCTTC,CASSYFGRDKSYGYTF
.,few,TRBJ2-4,TRBV4-3,TGCGCCAGCAGCCAAGACTCAGTCGAATCCAAAAACATTCAGTACTTC,CASSQDSVESKNIQYF
.,few,TRBJ2-3,TRBV28,TGTGCCAGCAGTTTGGGGGAAAGTGGTGCAGATACGCAGTATTTT,CASSLGESGADTQYF
.,.,TRBJ1-5,TRBV27,TGTGCCAGCAGACCCCTAGGGGATCAGCCCCAGCATTTT,CASRPLGDQPQHF
.,.,TRBJ1-3,TRBV9,TGTGTCAGCAGCGTAGGGGGGAGGCCTTCGAGCTCTGGAAACACCATATATTTT,CVSSVGGRPSSSGNTIYF
.,few,TRBJ1-6,TRBV2,TGTGCCAGCAAAATGGGCGGGCTCCACTTT,CASKMGGLHF